Listed below are T cell receptor beta chains from one sample, sequenced in a study of cytomegalovirus exposure and HLA in healthy donors. Data came from immunoSEQ multiplex PCR; TCRdb stores just in-frame clones and leaves some out. The sample contains some 150,000 clones, 77% of which appear only once. Sample: PBMCs. The receptors derive from a female donor in good health and CMV-seronegative. Each CDR3 is given with its conserved first and last residue. Each record gives: clone size, D gene, J gene, V gene, CDR3 protein, CDR3 DNA. A D gene is named only where the DNA matches it firmly. Clone size, where shown, is once, few, many, or a class for clones that have expanded.

clone_size: .
d_call: TRBD2
j_call: TRBJ2-7
v_call: TRBV7-7
cdr3_aa: CASSGLGGRESYEQYF
cdr3_nt: TGTGCTAGCAGCGGTTTGGGTGGGCGGGAGTCCTACGAGCAGTACTTC

clone_size: .
d_call: .
j_call: TRBJ1-5
v_call: TRBV27
cdr3_aa: CASSLSGHSPSNQPQHF
cdr3_nt: TGTGCCAGCAGTTTATCGGGGCACAGCCCAAGCAATCAGCCCCAGCATTTT

clone_size: .
d_call: TRBD1
j_call: TRBJ2-2
v_call: TRBV5-6
cdr3_aa: CASSLSLDRGPDTGELFF
cdr3_nt: TGTGCCAGCAGCTTGTCCCTCGACAGGGGCCCTGACACCGGGGAGCTGTTTTTT

clone_size: few
d_call: TRBD2
j_call: TRBJ2-1
v_call: TRBV6-4
cdr3_aa: CASSDSGGANEQFF
cdr3_nt: TGTGCCAGCAGTGACAGCGGGGGGGCCAATGAGCAGTTCTTC

clone_size: few
d_call: .
j_call: TRBJ1-1
v_call: TRBV2
cdr3_aa: CASRKMTEEAFF
cdr3_nt: TGTGCCAGCAGGAAGATGACAGAAGAAGCTTTCTTT

clone_size: .
d_call: .
j_call: TRBJ1-1
v_call: TRBV7-9
cdr3_aa: CSSSLATVTEAFF
cdr3_nt: TGTTCCAGCAGCTTAGCAACAGTAACTGAAGCTTTCTTT

clone_size: few
d_call: .
j_call: TRBJ2-7
v_call: TRBV6-1
cdr3_aa: CASSAGTSYEQYF
cdr3_nt: TGTGCCAGCAGTGCAGGGACTTCCTACGAGCAGTACTTC

clone_size: .
d_call: .
j_call: TRBJ1-1
v_call: TRBV11-3
cdr3_aa: CASSLGGKLTEAFF
cdr3_nt: TGTGCCAGCAGCTTGGGGGGGAAGTTGACTGAAGCTTTCTTT

clone_size: .
d_call: .
j_call: TRBJ1-5
v_call: TRBV7-6
cdr3_aa: CASSPAGRADNQPQHF
cdr3_nt: TGTGCCAGCAGCCCAGCGGGCAGGGCCGACAATCAGCCCCAGCATTTT

clone_size: .
d_call: TRBD1
j_call: TRBJ2-1
v_call: TRBV14
cdr3_aa: CASSRYRGLWDEQFF
cdr3_nt: TGTGCCAGCAGCCGGTACAGGGGCCTTTGGGATGAGCAGTTCTTC

clone_size: .
d_call: TRBD1
j_call: TRBJ1-2
v_call: TRBV11-2
cdr3_aa: CASSIGTGGYGYTF
cdr3_nt: TGTGCCAGCAGCATTGGGACAGGGGGCTATGGCTACACCTTC

clone_size: .
d_call: TRBD2
j_call: TRBJ2-6
v_call: TRBV5-1
cdr3_aa: CASSLDSRGGWLTGANVLTF
cdr3_nt: TGCGCCAGCAGCTTGGATAGTCGGGGGGGTTGGTTGACTGGGGCCAACGTCCTGACTTTC

clone_size: many
d_call: .
j_call: TRBJ2-1
v_call: TRBV5-6
cdr3_aa: CASSPYGDLYNEQFF
cdr3_nt: TGTGCCAGCAGCCCTTATGGAGACCTCTACAATGAGCAGTTCTTC

clone_size: .
d_call: TRBD2
j_call: TRBJ2-7
v_call: TRBV5-1
cdr3_aa: CASSNQGGDGGEQYF
cdr3_nt: TGCGCCAGCAGCAACCAGGGAGGGGACGGGGGGGAGCAGTACTTC

clone_size: .
d_call: TRBD2
j_call: TRBJ2-1
v_call: TRBV4-2
cdr3_aa: CASSQDSSGGFSYNEQFF
cdr3_nt: TGTGCCAGCAGCCAAGATTCTAGCGGGGGCTTCTCCTACAATGAGCAGTTCTTC

clone_size: .
d_call: TRBD2
j_call: TRBJ2-3
v_call: TRBV28
cdr3_aa: CASQTSAKSDTQYF
cdr3_nt: TGTGCCAGCCAAACTAGCGCGAAGTCAGATACGCAGTATTTT

clone_size: .
d_call: .
j_call: TRBJ1-5
v_call: TRBV7-2
cdr3_aa: CASSLVQGSNQPQHF
cdr3_nt: TGTGCCAGCAGCTTAGTACAGGGTAGCAATCAGCCCCAGCATTTT

clone_size: .
d_call: .
j_call: TRBJ2-2
v_call: TRBV29-1
cdr3_aa: CSVNRDTGELFF
cdr3_nt: TGCAGCGTTAACAGGGATACCGGGGAGCTGTTTTTT

clone_size: .
d_call: .
j_call: TRBJ2-5
v_call: TRBV7-3
cdr3_aa: CASSLTRTEGETQYF
cdr3_nt: TGTGCCAGCAGCCTTACTCGGACAGAAGGGGAGACCCAGTACTTC

clone_size: .
d_call: .
j_call: TRBJ1-4
v_call: TRBV4-1
cdr3_aa: CASSQGGDELFF
cdr3_nt: TGCGCCAGCAGCCAGGGAGGGGATGAGCTGTTTTTT

clone_size: .
d_call: TRBD1
j_call: TRBJ2-7
v_call: TRBV9
cdr3_aa: CASSVGTGASYEQYF
cdr3_nt: TGTGCCAGCAGCGTAGGGACAGGGGCCTCCTACGAGCAGTACTTC

clone_size: .
d_call: .
j_call: TRBJ2-7
v_call: TRBV30
cdr3_aa: CAHWGPYEQYF
cdr3_nt: TGTGCTCACTGGGGCCCCTACGAGCAGTACTTC

clone_size: .
d_call: .
j_call: TRBJ2-5
v_call: TRBV20-1
cdr3_aa: CSAIGETQYF
cdr3_nt: TGCAGTGCTATCGGGGAGACCCAGTACTTC

clone_size: .
d_call: TRBD1
j_call: TRBJ1-2
v_call: TRBV6-4
cdr3_aa: CASSDGDRDYGYTF
cdr3_nt: TGTGCCAGCAGTGACGGGGACAGGGACTATGGCTACACCTTC

clone_size: .
d_call: .
j_call: TRBJ2-7
v_call: TRBV6-1
cdr3_aa: CASSEITDYEQYF
cdr3_nt: TGTGCCAGCAGCGAAATAACAGACTACGAGCAGTACTTC

clone_size: .
d_call: .
j_call: TRBJ2-5
v_call: TRBV9
cdr3_aa: CASSPGGRGYQETQYF
cdr3_nt: TGTGCCAGCAGCCCCGGGGGGAGGGGGTACCAAGAGACCCAGTACTTC

clone_size: .
d_call: .
j_call: TRBJ1-1
v_call: TRBV7-9
cdr3_aa: CASSLASRVGTEAFF
cdr3_nt: TGTGCCAGCAGCTTAGCGTCCAGGGTTGGCACTGAAGCTTTCTTT